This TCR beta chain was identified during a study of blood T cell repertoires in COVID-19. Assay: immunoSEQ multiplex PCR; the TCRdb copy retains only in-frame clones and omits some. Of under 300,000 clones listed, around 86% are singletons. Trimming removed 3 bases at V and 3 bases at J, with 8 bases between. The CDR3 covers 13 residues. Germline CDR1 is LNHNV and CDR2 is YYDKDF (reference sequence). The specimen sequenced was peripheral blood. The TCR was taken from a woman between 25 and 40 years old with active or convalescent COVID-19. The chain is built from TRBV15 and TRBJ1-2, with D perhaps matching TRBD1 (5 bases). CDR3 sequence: CATSRGRDYGYTF. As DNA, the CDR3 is TGTGCCACCAGCAGGGGGCGAGACTATGGCTACACCTTC. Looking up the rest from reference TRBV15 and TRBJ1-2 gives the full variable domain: DAMVIQNPRYQVTQFGKPVTLSCSQTLNHNVMYWYQQKSSQAPKLLFHYYDKDFNNEADTPDNFQSRRPNTSFCFLDIRSPGLGDTAMYLCATSRGRDYGYTFGSGTRLTVV.